The 32 T cell receptor beta chains below were found in one sample sequenced in a study of cytomegalovirus exposure and HLA in healthy donors. With 60 Vbeta and 13 Jbeta primers, the PCR was carried out. TCRdb's table, derived via immunoSEQ multiplex PCR, lists solely in-frame clones and lacks some. Here the sample spans approximately 210,000 clones, 75% to 80% being singletons. Material: PBMCs. These receptors were taken from a male donor in good health and CMV-seronegative.

In its sample, this clone was seen a few times. V gene TRBV9 combines with J gene TRBJ2-1; 7 positions agree with TRBD1. Losses at the gene ends were 4 bases for V and 5 bases for J; bases not matched to a gene: 12. Germline V CDR1 and CDR2: SGDLS, YYNGEE. The CDR3 runs 16 residues. CDR3 residues: CASSPQGGWGNNEQFF. CDR3 sequence (DNA): TGTGCCAGCAGCCCCCAAGGGGGCTGGGGGAACAATGAGCAGTTCTTC.

V and J are TRBV27 and TRBJ1-2; a possible D gene is TRBD1 (6 bases). Between the trimmed V and J ends, which lost 5 bases and 4 bases, there was a span of 17 bases. The length of the CDR3 is 15 residues. In germline, CDR1 is MNHEY, CDR2 SMNVEV (reference sequence). The CDR3 DNA reads as TGTGCCAGCAGTCCCTACCGGGACACGGGCTATGGCTACACCTTC. Translating it yields CASSPYRDTGYGYTF.

The rearrangement links TRBV27 to TRBJ2-1, with TRBD2 matching over 12 bases. The V and J ends lost 1 base and 8 bases, in that order; junction bases with no gene match: 6. The CDR3 is made up of 16 amino acids. The germline V gene has CDR1 MNHEY and CDR2 SMNVEV (reference sequence). CDR3 sequence (DNA): TGTGCCAGCAGTTTATTACTAGCGGGAGGTATTCATGAGCAGTTCTTC. This encodes CASSLLLAGGIHEQFF.

The gene calls are TRBV7-3 and TRBJ1-1, with 8 bases fitting TRBD1. Germline CDR1 reads SGHTA; CDR2 reads FQGTGA. J lost 0 bases, V lost 5 bases, and 8 bases had no gene match. This CDR3 spans 16 amino acids. In nucleotides, the CDR3 is TGTGCCAGCAGCCCCCGGACAGGGAACTTGAACACTGAAGCTTTCTTT. Its protein product is CASSPRTGNLNTEAFF.

The V gene is TRBV6-5, the J gene TRBJ2-3; the match to TRBD1 covers 7 bases. Trimming cost V 7 bases and J 2 bases; bases outside gene matches: 9. Germline CDR1 is MNHEY and CDR2 is SVGAGI. CDR3 size: 15 residues. DNA of the CDR3: TGTGCCAGCAAGGGGGCGCGGACGGTCACAGATACGCAGTATTTT. This gives the protein CASKGARTVTDTQYF.

The chain has TRBV9 and TRBJ2-3; TRBD2 aligns across 7 bases. The V gene end was trimmed by 0 bases and the J gene end by 3 bases; junction bases not matched to a gene: 7. The germline CDR1 and CDR2 sequences are SGDLS and YYNGEE. CDR3 length equals 16 residues. Here the CDR3 reads CASSVAAGVGTDTQYF. The CDR3 DNA reads as TGTGCCAGCAGCGTAGCTGCGGGAGTGGGGACAGATACGCAGTATTTT.

CDR3 DNA sequence: TGTGCCATCAGTGAAGCTAGCGGGGGGCCCGTCGGTACGCAGTATTTT. This codes for CAISEASGGPVGTQYF. This chain connects TRBV10-3 to TRBJ2-3; 11 positions agree with TRBD2. This CDR3 region has 16 residues. The germline V gene encodes CDR1 ENHRY and CDR2 SYGVKD. V lost 3 bases to trimming and J lost 8 bases; unmatched junction nucleotides: 10.

A single count supports this clone. This chain links TRBV7-2 with TRBJ1-3; 9 positions agree with TRBD1. Losses at the gene ends were 5 bases for V and 1 base for J; bases not matched to a gene: 6. The CDR3 has 16 amino acids. The germline V gene encodes CDR1 SGHTA and CDR2 FQGNSA. The CDR3 sequence is CASSRPGQGSGNTIYF. Written as DNA, the CDR3 is TGTGCCAGCAGCAGACCGGGACAGGGTTCTGGAAACACCATATATTTT.

The CDR3 spells CASSFGSPSSGNTIYF. For the CDR3, the DNA is TGTGCCAGCAGCTTCGGTTCGCCTAGCTCTGGAAACACCATATATTTT. This rearrangement joins TRBV7-9 to TRBJ1-3; no definite D call. This CDR3 comprises 16 residues. Germline V lookup: CDR1 SEHNR, CDR2 FQNEAQ (reference sequence). V was shortened by 3 bases and J by 0 bases, with 12 bases between the two germline ends.

The chain employs TRBV9 and TRBJ1-5; D is undetermined. The CDR3 is 16 residues long. V was pared by 4 bases and J by 1 base, with 15 bases between. CDR1 and CDR2 from the germline V gene are SGDLS and YYNGEE. The CDR3 coding sequence is TGTGCCAGCAGCCCCCATTCGGAGGGCAGCAATCAGCCCCAGCATTTT. Amino acid sequence: CASSPHSEGSNQPQHF.

V is TRBV28 and J is TRBJ2-7; D is ambiguous. Trimming took 10 bases from V and 7 from J, leaving 14 bases between them. Germline loops: CDR1 MDHEN, CDR2 SYDVKM. This CDR3 contains 11 residues. This CDR3 is CATLFPGEQYF. DNA of the CDR3: TGTGCCACCCTGTTCCCCGGGGAGCAGTACTTC.

This clone was counted once. This rearrangement joins TRBV10-3 to TRBJ1-1, with unresolved D. The V end was cut by 6 bases, the J end by 3 bases, with 14 bases between. The CDR3 has 14 amino acids. Germline V gene sequence: CDR1 ENHRY, CDR2 SYGVKD. For the CDR3, the DNA is TGTGCCATCAGCGAAGCGACGGAATACACTGAAGCTTTCTTT. Amino acids: CAISEATEYTEAFF.

V and J are TRBV30 and TRBJ2-1, with D tentatively TRBD2 (6 bases). The length of the CDR3 is 15 residues. V dropped 0 bases and J dropped 2 bases, with 11 bases sitting between them. Germline loops: CDR1 GTSNPN, CDR2 SVGIG (reference sequence). The CDR3 DNA sequence: TGTGCCTGGAGTGTACTGGCGGGGACCTACAATGAGCAGTTCTTC. Its translation is CAWSVLAGTYNEQFF.

The rearrangement uses TRBV7-2 and TRBJ1-6, with D hard to call. Germline lookup yields CDR1 SGHTA and CDR2 FQGNSA. The CDR3 is made up of 17 amino acids. The V gene lost 5 bases and the J gene lost 7 bases, with 21 bases spanning the gap. The DNA of the CDR3 is TGTGCCAGCAGCCGTCTTTCTCGGAGGGCTCAAAATTCACCCCTCCACTTT. It translates to CASSRLSRRAQNSPLHF.

The gene calls are TRBV29-1 and TRBJ2-5, with D tentatively TRBD1 (6 bases). This CDR3 is built from 13 residues. The V and J ends lost 7 bases and 4 bases respectively, with 16 bases between them. Germline loops: CDR1 SQVTM, CDR2 ANQGSEA. The CDR3 spells CSGRPGDIETQYF. CDR3 DNA: TGCAGCGGGCGGCCCGGGGACATAGAGACCCAGTACTTC. The entire variable domain, with the rest obtained from reference TRBV29-1 and TRBJ2-5, is as follows: SAVISQKPSRDICQRGTSLTIQCQVDSQVTMMFWYRQQPGQSLTLIATANQGSEATYESGFVIDKFPISRPNLTFSTLTVSNMSPEDSSIYLCSGRPGDIETQYFGPGTRLLVL.

This chain links TRBV28 with TRBJ1-2; D is possibly TRBD1 (5 bases). This CDR3 spans 12 amino acids. Germline CDR1 is MDHEN and CDR2 is SYDVKM. V lost 10 bases to trimming and J lost 2 bases, with 11 bases between them. Written as DNA, the CDR3 is TGTGCCACCCACGGGGGGAACTATGGCTACACCTTC. It codes for CATHGGNYGYTF.

The genes are TRBV6-5 and TRBJ2-7, with D perhaps matching TRBD1 (5 bases). Trimming stripped 8 bases from V and 1 base from J, with 18 bases between. CDR3 length equals 15 residues. The germline CDR1 and CDR2 sequences are MNHEY and SVGAGI. CDR3 bases: TGTGCCAGCGGAACTTATTTCACAGGTTCCTACGAGCAGTACTTC. It translates to CASGTYFTGSYEQYF.

This chain links TRBV28 with TRBJ2-1; 14 bases are shared with TRBD2. Germline CDR1 and CDR2: MDHEN and SYDVKM. The V segment lost 5 bases and the J segment 10 bases; nucleotides outside the gene matches: 7. The CDR3 totals 15 residues. This CDR3 is CASSLRLAGGLEQFF. CDR3 nucleotide sequence: TGTGCCAGCAGTCTGCGACTAGCGGGGGGGCTCGAGCAGTTCTTC. Combining the CDR3 with reference TRBV28 and TRBJ2-1 gives the whole variable domain DVKVTQSSRYLVKRTGEKVFLECVQDMDHENMFWYRQDPGLGLRLIYFSYDVKMKEKGDIPEGYSVSREKKERFSLILESASTNQTSMYLCASSLRLAGGLEQFFGPGTRLTVL.

This chain joins TRBV4-3 and TRBJ1-1; the match to TRBD1 covers 7 bases. V shed 7 bases, J shed 0 bases, and the junction held 8 bases outside the gene matches. Per germline, CDR1 LGHNA and CDR2 YSLEER. CDR3 length equals 15 residues. The CDR3 bases are TGCGCCAGCAAACCCAATCAGGGGGTGAACACTGAAGCTTTCTTT. Its protein product is CASKPNQGVNTEAFF.

The chain recombines TRBV30 with TRBJ2-1; possibly TRBD1 for D (6 bases). Trimming took 1 base from V and 4 from J, leaving 14 bases between them. Germline V lookup: CDR1 GTSNPN, CDR2 SVGIG (reference sequence). The CDR3 is made up of 15 amino acids. CDR3 DNA: TGTGCCTGGAGTGAGGACAGCGCTTATTACAATGAGCAGTTCTTC. It specifies CAWSEDSAYYNEQFF.

This rearrangement joins TRBV7-6 to TRBJ1-1; 11 bases align to TRBD1. This CDR3 region has 19 residues. CDR1 SGHVS and CDR2 FNYEAQ come from the germline V gene. V shed 4 bases and J 2 bases; nucleotides not matched to a gene: 15. For the CDR3, the DNA is TGTGCCAGCAGCTCTCGTTTAACGGGGACAGGGGGTTCTAACACTGAAGCTTTCTTT. Residues: CASSSRLTGTGGSNTEAFF.

The V call is TRBV30, the J call TRBJ1-2, with D maybe TRBD1 (5 bases). V was pared by 2 bases and J by 5 bases, with 15 bases between. CDR3 length: 14 amino acids. Per the germline V gene, CDR1 is GTSNPN and CDR2 is SVGIG (reference sequence). The CDR3 reads CAWSQGGVGYGYTF. CDR3 DNA sequence: TGTGCCTGGAGTCAGGGAGGGGTTGGGTATGGCTACACCTTC.

There are a few counts of this clone. The chain combines TRBV5-6 with TRBJ1-4, with no clear D. There are 14 residues in the CDR3. Germline lookup yields CDR1 SGHDT and CDR2 YYEEEE. V was clipped by 2 bases and J by 5 bases, with 10 bases between them. The CDR3 region has the DNA TGTGCCAGCAGCTTTGGGTCCAGGAATGAAAAACTGTTTTTT. As protein: CASSFGSRNEKLFF.

The chain joins TRBV9 to TRBJ1-1; 12 bases align to TRBD1. CDR1 SGDLS and CDR2 YYNGEE come from the germline V gene. V lost 0 bases to trimming and J lost 0 bases; unmatched junction nucleotides: 6. The CDR3 runs to 18 residues. The CDR3 sequence is CASSVASGTGGLNTEAFF. DNA for the CDR3: TGTGCCAGCAGCGTAGCTTCCGGGACAGGGGGCTTGAACACTGAAGCTTTCTTT. Drawing the rest from reference TRBV9 and TRBJ1-1, the complete variable domain is DSGVTQTPKHLITATGQRVTLRCSPRSGDLSVYWYQQSLDQGLQFLIQYYNGEERAKGNILERFSAQQFPDLHSELNLSSLELGDSALYFCASSVASGTGGLNTEAFFGQGTRLTVV.

J is TRBJ2-7 and V is TRBV27; the match to TRBD2 covers 7 bases. V trimming: 4 bases; J trimming: 3 bases; junction bases outside the gene matches: 12. The germline V gene has CDR1 MNHEY and CDR2 SMNVEV (reference sequence). This CDR3 contains 16 residues. Written as DNA, the CDR3 is TGTGCCAGCAGTTATGATCTCGAACAGCGGGACTACGAGCAGTACTTC. Protein: CASSYDLEQRDYEQYF.

The rearrangement links TRBV5-5 to TRBJ2-5; 7 bases are a match to TRBD1. Germline CDR1 SGHKS, CDR2 YYEKEE (reference sequence). This CDR3 is built from 13 residues. Trimming took 3 bases from V and 7 from J; bases not matched to a gene: 6. The CDR3 DNA follows: TGTGCCAGCAGCTGGGACAGTGAGGGGACCCAGTACTTC. Its protein product is CASSWDSEGTQYF.

This clone was seen just once. The CDR3 region has the DNA TGTGCCAGCAGCTTTACAGAGAACACTGAAGCTTTCTTT. Protein sequence: CASSFTENTEAFF. The J gene is TRBJ1-1, the V gene TRBV13; D is uncertain. The CDR3 sequence is 13 residues long. CDR1 is PRHDT, CDR2 FYEKMQ, per germline (reference sequence). Trimming cost V 3 bases and J 1 base, with 6 bases left between them. The full variable domain, in which reference TRBV13 and TRBJ1-1 provide the parts outside the CDR3, is AAGVIQSPRHLIKEKRETATLKCYPIPRHDTVYWYQQGPGQDPQFLISFYEKMQSDKGSIPDRFSAQQFSDYHSELNMSSLELGDSALYFCASSFTENTEAFFGQGTRLTVV.

With respect to this clone: The CDR3 does not close with the conserved phenylalanine or tryptophan, likely indicating a read error. The gene calls are TRBV4-2 and TRBJ1-2; no clear D gene. Germline V gene sequence: CDR1 LGHNA, CDR2 YNFKEQ. V lost 0 bases to trimming and J lost 9 bases, with 11 bases between them. This CDR3 region has 13 residues. The CDR3 here is CASSQDPGLRYTL. Here the CDR3 DNA reads TGTGCCAGCAGCCAAGATCCCGGACTCCGCTACACCCTC.

The chain employs TRBV7-9 and TRBJ1-6; 10 positions agree with TRBD1. This CDR3 spans 15 amino acids. Germline CDR1 SEHNR, CDR2 FQNEAQ (reference sequence). V shed 1 base and J 7 bases; nucleotides not matched to a gene: 1. The CDR3 region has the DNA TGTGCCAGCAGCTTAGGACAGGGGGCCAATTCACCCCTCCACTTT. Translation: CASSLGQGANSPLHF.

The rearrangement uses TRBV15 and TRBJ2-3; 10 nucleotides agree with TRBD2. CDR3 length: 16 amino acids. Germline V lookup: CDR1 LNHNV, CDR2 YYDKDF (reference sequence). J lost 5 bases, V lost 3 bases, and 8 bases had no gene match. Here the CDR3 DNA reads TGTGCCACCAGCAGGACCCACATAGCGGGGGGAGATACGCAGTATTTT. Translation: CATSRTHIAGGDTQYF.

This clone was recorded a few times. The chain uses TRBV15 and TRBJ1-1; D call uncertain. The length of the CDR3 is 14 residues. Trimming shortened V by 0 bases and J by 5 bases, and 10 bases separated the two germline ends. Germline assignment: CDR1 LNHNV and CDR2 YYDKDF (reference sequence). CDR3 nucleotide sequence: TGTGCCACCAGCAGAGATTACAGTAAGACTGAAGCTTTCTTT. It yields the protein CATSRDYSKTEAFF.

V gene TRBV5-1 combines with J gene TRBJ2-3; the match to TRBD1 covers 9 bases. This CDR3 is 16 amino acids long. The germline CDR1 and CDR2 sequences are SGHRS and YFSETQ. V was pared by 4 bases and J by 3 bases, with 9 bases of the junction left unmatched. CDR3 nucleotide sequence: TGCGCCAGCAGCGGGGGGGACAGGGCAAAAACAGATACGCAGTATTTT. Its protein product is CASSGGDRAKTDTQYF.